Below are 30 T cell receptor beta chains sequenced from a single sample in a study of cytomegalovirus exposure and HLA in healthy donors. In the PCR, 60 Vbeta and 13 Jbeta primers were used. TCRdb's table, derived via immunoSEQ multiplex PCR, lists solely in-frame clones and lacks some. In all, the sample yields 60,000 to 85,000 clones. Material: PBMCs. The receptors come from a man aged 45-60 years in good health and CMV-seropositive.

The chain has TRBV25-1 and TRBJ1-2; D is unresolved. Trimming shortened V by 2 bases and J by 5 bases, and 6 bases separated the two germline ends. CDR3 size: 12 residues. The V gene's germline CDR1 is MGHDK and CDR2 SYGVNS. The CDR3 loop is CASSEPGYGYTF. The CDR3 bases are TGTGCCAGCAGTGAACCCGGGTATGGCTACACCTTC.

In DNA, the CDR3 is TGTGCCAGCAGCCTCCTAGGGGGCGACACTGAAGCTTTCTTT. This encodes CASSLLGGDTEAFF. The V call is TRBV7-3, the J call TRBJ1-1; 7 bases are shared with TRBD1. The CDR3 extends over 14 amino acids. The germline V gene has CDR1 SGHTA and CDR2 FQGTGA. The J segment lost 3 bases and the V segment lost 5 bases, leaving 6 bases of the junction unmatched.

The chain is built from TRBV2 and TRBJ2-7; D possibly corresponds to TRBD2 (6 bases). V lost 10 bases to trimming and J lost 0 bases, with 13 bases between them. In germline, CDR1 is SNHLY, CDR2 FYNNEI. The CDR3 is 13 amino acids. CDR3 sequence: CAMHMGGSYEQYF. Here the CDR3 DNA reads TGTGCCATGCATATGGGGGGCTCCTACGAGCAGTACTTC.

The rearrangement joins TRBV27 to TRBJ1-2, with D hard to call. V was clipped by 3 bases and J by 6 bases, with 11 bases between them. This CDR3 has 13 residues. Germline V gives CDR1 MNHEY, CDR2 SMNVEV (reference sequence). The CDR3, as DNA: TGTGCCAGCAGTTTCAGAGGGAACAATGGCTACACCTTC. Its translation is CASSFRGNNGYTF.

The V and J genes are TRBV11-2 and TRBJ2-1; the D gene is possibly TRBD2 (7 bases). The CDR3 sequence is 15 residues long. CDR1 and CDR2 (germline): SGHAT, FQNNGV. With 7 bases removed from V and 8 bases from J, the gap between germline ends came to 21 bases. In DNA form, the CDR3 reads TGTGCCAGCAAGGTGGGGGGGCCAGGTAGCTATGAGCAGTTCTTC. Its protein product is CASKVGGPGSYEQFF.

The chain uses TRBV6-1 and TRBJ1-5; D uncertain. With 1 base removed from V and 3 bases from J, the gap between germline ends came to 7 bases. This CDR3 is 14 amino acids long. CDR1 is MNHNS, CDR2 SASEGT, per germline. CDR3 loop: CASSEGQVNQPQHF. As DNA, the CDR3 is TGTGCCAGCAGTGAAGGGCAGGTCAATCAGCCCCAGCATTTT.

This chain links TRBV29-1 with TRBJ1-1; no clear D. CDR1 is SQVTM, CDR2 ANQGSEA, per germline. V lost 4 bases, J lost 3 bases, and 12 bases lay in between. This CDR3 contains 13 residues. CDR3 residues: CSVVARLDTEAFF. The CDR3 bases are TGCAGCGTTGTGGCCAGATTGGACACTGAAGCTTTCTTT. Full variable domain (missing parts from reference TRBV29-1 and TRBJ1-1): SAVISQKPSRDICQRGTSLTIQCQVDSQVTMMFWYRQQPGQSLTLIATANQGSEATYESGFVIDKFPISRPNLTFSTLTVSNMSPEDSSIYLCSVVARLDTEAFFGQGTRLTVV.

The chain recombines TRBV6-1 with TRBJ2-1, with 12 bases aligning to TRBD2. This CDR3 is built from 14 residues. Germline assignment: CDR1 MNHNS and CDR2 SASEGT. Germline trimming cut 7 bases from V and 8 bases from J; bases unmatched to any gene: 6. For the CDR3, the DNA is TGTGCCAGCAACCTAGCGGGAGGGCCGGATGAGCAGTTCTTC. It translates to CASNLAGGPDEQFF.

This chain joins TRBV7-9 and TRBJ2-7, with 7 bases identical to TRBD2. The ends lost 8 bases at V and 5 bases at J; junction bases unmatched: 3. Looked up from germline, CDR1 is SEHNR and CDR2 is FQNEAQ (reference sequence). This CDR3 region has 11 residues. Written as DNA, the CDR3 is TGTGCCAGCGGGAGGGGAAACGAGCAGTACTTC. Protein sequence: CASGRGNEQYF.

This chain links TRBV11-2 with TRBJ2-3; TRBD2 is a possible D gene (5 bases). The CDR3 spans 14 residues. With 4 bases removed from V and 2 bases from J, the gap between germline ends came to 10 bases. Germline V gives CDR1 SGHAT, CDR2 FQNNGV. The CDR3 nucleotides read TGTGCCAGCAGCTGGACGGGAAACACAGATACGCAGTATTTT. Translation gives CASSWTGNTDTQYF. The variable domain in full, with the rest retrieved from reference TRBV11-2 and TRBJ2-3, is EAGVAQSPRYKIIEKRQSVAFWCNPISGHATLYWYQQILGQGPKLLIQFQNNGVVDDSQLPKDRFSAERLKGVDSTLKIQPAKLEDSAVYLCASSWTGNTDTQYFGPGTRLTVL.

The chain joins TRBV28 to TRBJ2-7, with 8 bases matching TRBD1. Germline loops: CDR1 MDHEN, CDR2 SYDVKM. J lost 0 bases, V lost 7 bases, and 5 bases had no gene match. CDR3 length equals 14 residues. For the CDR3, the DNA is TGTGCCAGCACACGACAGGGGAGCTCCTACGAGCAGTACTTC. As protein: CASTRQGSSYEQYF. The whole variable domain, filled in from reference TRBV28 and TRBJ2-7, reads DVKVTQSSRYLVKRTGEKVFLECVQDMDHENMFWYRQDPGLGLRLIYFSYDVKMKEKGDIPEGYSVSREKKERFSLILESASTNQTSMYLCASTRQGSSYEQYFGPGTRLTVT.

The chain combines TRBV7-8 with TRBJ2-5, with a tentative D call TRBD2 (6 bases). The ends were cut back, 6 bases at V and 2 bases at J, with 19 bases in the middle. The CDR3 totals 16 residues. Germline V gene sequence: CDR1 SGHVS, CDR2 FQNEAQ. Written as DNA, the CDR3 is TGTGCCAGCAGATTAATGCCCCGGGGGAGTCAAGAGACCCAGTACTTC. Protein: CASRLMPRGSQETQYF.

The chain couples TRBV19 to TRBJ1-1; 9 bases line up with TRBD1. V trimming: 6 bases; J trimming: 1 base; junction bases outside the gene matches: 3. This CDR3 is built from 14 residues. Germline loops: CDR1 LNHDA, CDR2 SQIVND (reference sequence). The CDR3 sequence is CASRGQGGNTEAFF. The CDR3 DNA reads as TGTGCCAGTAGGGGACAGGGCGGGAACACTGAAGCTTTCTTT.

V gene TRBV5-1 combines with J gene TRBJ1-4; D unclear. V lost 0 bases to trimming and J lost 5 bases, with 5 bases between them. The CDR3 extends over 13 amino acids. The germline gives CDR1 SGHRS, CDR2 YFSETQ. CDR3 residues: CASSLALNEKLFF. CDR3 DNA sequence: TGCGCCAGCAGCTTGGCTTTAAATGAAAAACTGTTTTTT.

The CDR3 coding sequence is TGTGCCTGGAGTCAACAGACATTCACCGGGGAGCTGTTTTTT. Protein: CAWSQQTFTGELFF. V usage is TRBV30 and J usage is TRBJ2-2; D gene unclear. This CDR3 is 14 amino acids long. V gave up 2 bases and J gave up 4 bases, with 11 bases separating them. Per germline, CDR1 GTSNPN and CDR2 SVGIG (reference sequence).

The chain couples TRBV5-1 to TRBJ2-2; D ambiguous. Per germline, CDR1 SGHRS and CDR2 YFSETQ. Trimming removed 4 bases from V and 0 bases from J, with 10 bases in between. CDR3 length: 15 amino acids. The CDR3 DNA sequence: TGCGCCAGCAGCCCCTTAAATTCGAACACCGGGGAGCTGTTTTTT. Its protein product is CASSPLNSNTGELFF.

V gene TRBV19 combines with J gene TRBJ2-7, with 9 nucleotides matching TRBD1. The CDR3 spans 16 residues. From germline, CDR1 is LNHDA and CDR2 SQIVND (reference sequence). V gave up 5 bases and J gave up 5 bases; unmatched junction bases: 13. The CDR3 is CASSYGVGQGGDEQYF. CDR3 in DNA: TGTGCCAGTAGTTATGGAGTGGGACAGGGTGGCGACGAGCAGTACTTC.

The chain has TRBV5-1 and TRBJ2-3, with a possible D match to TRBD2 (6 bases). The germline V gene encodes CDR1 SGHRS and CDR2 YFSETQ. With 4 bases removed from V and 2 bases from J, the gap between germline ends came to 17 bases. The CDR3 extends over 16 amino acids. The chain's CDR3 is CASSPAKAGTTDTQYF. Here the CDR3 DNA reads TGCGCCAGCAGCCCGGCTAAGGCGGGGACCACAGATACGCAGTATTTT.

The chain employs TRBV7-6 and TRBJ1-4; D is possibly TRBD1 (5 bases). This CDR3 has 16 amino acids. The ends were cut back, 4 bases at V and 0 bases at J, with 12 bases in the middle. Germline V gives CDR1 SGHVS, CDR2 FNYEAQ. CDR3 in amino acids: CASSSRVGATNEKLFF. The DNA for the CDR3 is TGTGCCAGCAGCTCCAGGGTTGGGGCAACTAATGAAAAACTGTTTTTT.

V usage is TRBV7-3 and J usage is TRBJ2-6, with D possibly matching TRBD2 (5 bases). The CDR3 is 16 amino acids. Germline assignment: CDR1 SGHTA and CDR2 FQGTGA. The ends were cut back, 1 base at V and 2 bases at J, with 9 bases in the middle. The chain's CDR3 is CASSLNGEPGANVLTF. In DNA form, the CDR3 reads TGTGCCAGCAGCTTAAATGGGGAGCCTGGGGCCAACGTCCTGACTTTC.

The CDR3 here is CASSQDSLEETQYF. CDR3 in DNA: TGTGCCAGCAGCCAAGATTCGCTAGAAGAGACCCAGTACTTC. This chain links TRBV4-2 with TRBJ2-5; D is unclear. Germline V gene data show CDR1 as LGHNA and CDR2 as YNFKEQ. Trimming took 0 bases from V and 3 from J, leaving 8 bases between them. This CDR3 has 14 amino acids.

The CDR3 reads CASSLVFPRGYTGELFF. The CDR3 bases are TGCGCCAGCAGCTTGGTGTTCCCCAGGGGGTACACCGGGGAGCTGTTTTTT. V and J are TRBV5-1 and TRBJ2-2, with 7 bases aligning to TRBD1. V lost 0 bases, J lost 3 bases, and 8 bases stayed unmatched. Germline lookup yields CDR1 SGHRS and CDR2 YFSETQ. The CDR3 runs 17 residues.

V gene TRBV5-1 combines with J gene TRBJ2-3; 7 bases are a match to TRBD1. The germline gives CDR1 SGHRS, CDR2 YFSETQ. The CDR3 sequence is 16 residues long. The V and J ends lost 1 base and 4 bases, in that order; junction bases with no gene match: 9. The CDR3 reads CASSLSYLGTADTQYF. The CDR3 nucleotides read TGCGCCAGCAGCTTGTCTTACCTCGGGACAGCAGATACGCAGTATTTT.

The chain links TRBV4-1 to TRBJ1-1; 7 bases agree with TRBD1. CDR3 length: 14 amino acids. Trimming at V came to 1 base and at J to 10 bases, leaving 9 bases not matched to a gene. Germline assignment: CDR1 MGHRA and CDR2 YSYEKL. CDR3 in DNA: TGCGCCAGCAGCCAAGTAGGAGGGGGCTTTGGAGCTTTCTTT. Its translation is CASSQVGGGFGAFF.

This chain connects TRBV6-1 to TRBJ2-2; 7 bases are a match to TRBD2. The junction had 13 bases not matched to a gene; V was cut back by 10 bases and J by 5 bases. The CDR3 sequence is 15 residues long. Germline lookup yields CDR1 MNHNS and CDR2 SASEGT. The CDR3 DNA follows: TGTGCCACCACCCAAGCGGGGTTGGGGACCGGGGAGCTGTTTTTT. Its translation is CATTQAGLGTGELFF.

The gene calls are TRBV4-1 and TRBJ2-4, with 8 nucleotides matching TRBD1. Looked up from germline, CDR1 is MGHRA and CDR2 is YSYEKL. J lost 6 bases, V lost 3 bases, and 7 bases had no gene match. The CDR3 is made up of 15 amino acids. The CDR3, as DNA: TGCGCCAGCAGCCACCTACAGGGGGTCCGAAACATTCAGTACTTC. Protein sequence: CASSHLQGVRNIQYF.

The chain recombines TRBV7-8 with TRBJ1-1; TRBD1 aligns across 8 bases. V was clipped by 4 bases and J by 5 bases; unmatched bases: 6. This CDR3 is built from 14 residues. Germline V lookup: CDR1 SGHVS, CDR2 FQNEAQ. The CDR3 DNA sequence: TGTGCCAGCAGCTCGCAGGGGGCGAGAACTGAAGCTTTCTTT. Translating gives CASSSQGARTEAFF.

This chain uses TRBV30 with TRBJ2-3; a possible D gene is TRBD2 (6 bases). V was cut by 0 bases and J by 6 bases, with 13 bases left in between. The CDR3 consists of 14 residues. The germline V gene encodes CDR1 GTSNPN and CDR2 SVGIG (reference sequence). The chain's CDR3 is CAWSVGQRGDTQYF. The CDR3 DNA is TGTGCCTGGAGTGTAGGCCAACGGGGGGATACGCAGTATTTT. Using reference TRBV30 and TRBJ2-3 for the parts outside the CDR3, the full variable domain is SQTIHQWPATLVQPVGSPLSLECTVEGTSNPNLYWYRQAAGRGLQLLFYSVGIGQISSEVPQNLSASRPQDRQFILSSKKLLLSDSGFYLCAWSVGQRGDTQYFGPGTRLTVL.

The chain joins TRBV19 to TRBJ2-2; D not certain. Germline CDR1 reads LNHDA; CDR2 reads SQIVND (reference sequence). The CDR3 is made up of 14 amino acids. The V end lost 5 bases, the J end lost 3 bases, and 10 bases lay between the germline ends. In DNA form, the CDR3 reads TGTGCCAGTAGTGTAGGGCCTTACACCGGGGAGCTGTTTTTT. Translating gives CASSVGPYTGELFF. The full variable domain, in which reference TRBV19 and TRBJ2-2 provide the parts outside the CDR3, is DGGITQSPKYLFRKEGQNVTLSCEQNLNHDAMYWYRQDPGQGLRLIYYSQIVNDFQKGDIAEGYSVSREKKESFPLTVTSAQKNPTAFYLCASSVGPYTGELFFGEGSRLTVL.

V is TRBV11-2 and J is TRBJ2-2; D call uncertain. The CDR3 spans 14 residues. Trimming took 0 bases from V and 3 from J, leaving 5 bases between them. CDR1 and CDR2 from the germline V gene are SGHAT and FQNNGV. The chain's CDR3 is CASSLETDTGELFF. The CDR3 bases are TGTGCCAGCAGCTTAGAAACGGACACCGGGGAGCTGTTTTTT.